This entry lists 8 T cell receptor beta chains sequenced from one sample in a study of cytomegalovirus exposure and HLA in healthy donors. Vbeta (60) and Jbeta (13) primers were used in the PCR. The protocol was immunoSEQ multiplex PCR, while the TCRdb copy is restricted to in-frame clones and leaves out a portion. The sample has 70,000 or so clones; 80% to 90% are singletons. The sample consisted of PBMCs. The receptors derive from a woman aged 25 to 39 in good health and CMV-seropositive.

This clone occurred once. The chain uses TRBV28 and TRBJ2-7; TRBD2 agrees at 7 bases. Germline lookup yields CDR1 MDHEN and CDR2 SYDVKM. V lost 8 bases and J lost 3; bases outside the gene matches: 7. This CDR3 region has 13 residues. Here the CDR3 DNA reads TGTGCCAGCCGTCTAGCGGAATACTACGAGCAGTACTTC. This encodes CASRLAEYYEQYF.

The V call is TRBV10-3, the J call TRBJ2-2; 12 bases map to TRBD2. CDR3 size: 15 residues. CDR1 and CDR2 from the germline V gene are ENHRY and SYGVKD. The ends lost 2 bases at V and 8 bases at J; junction bases unmatched: 3. DNA of the CDR3: TGTGCCATCAGTGAGGGACTAGCGGGATTGGGGGAGCTGTTTTTT. This sequence encodes CAISEGLAGLGELFF.

This CDR3 reads CASSLGSGRAGYNEQFF. CDR3 nucleotide sequence: TGTGCCAGCAGCTTGGGTAGCGGGAGGGCCGGGTACAATGAGCAGTTCTTC. The V call is TRBV7-6, the J call TRBJ2-1; TRBD2 aligns across 11 bases. V gave up 3 bases and J gave up 4 bases; unmatched junction bases: 8. Germline-derived CDR1 and CDR2 are SGHVS and FNYEAQ. This CDR3 has 17 residues.

V usage is TRBV7-3 and J usage is TRBJ1-1, with TRBD1 identical over 8 bases. CDR3 length: 15 amino acids. J was trimmed by 3 bases and V by 5 bases; bases with no gene match: 8. Germline V CDR1 and CDR2: SGHTA, FQGTGA. CDR3 sequence reads: CASSASGGGYTEAFF. The CDR3 region has the DNA TGTGCCAGCAGCGCCTCAGGGGGCGGATACACTGAAGCTTTCTTT. Based on the CDR3 plus reference TRBV7-3 and TRBJ1-1, the full variable domain is GAGVSQTPSNKVTEKGKYVELRCDPISGHTALYWYRQSLGQGPEFLIYFQGTGAADDSGLPNDRFFAVRPEGSVSTLKIQRTERGDSAVYLCASSASGGGYTEAFFGQGTRLTVV.

The chain couples TRBV19 to TRBJ2-3, with a weak D call TRBD2 (6 bases). The CDR3 spans 15 residues. The germline gives CDR1 LNHDA, CDR2 SQIVND (reference sequence). The V end was cut by 5 bases, the J end by 9 bases, with 21 bases between. The CDR3 is CASSPDFPGGGTQYF. In nucleotides, the CDR3 is TGTGCCAGTAGTCCCGACTTCCCAGGTGGGGGGACGCAGTATTTT. The complete variable domain, with remaining parts taken from reference TRBV19 and TRBJ2-3, reads DGGITQSPKYLFRKEGQNVTLSCEQNLNHDAMYWYRQDPGQGLRLIYYSQIVNDFQKGDIAEGYSVSREKKESFPLTVTSAQKNPTAFYLCASSPDFPGGGTQYFGPGTRLTVL.

V and J are TRBV6-1 and TRBJ2-1; TRBD2 agrees at 7 bases. The CDR3 loop spans 15 amino acids. V gave up 10 bases and J gave up 0 bases; unmatched junction bases: 9. In germline, CDR1 is MNHNS, CDR2 SASEGT. The CDR3 region has the DNA TGTGCCATCGGGGAGCGGGACTACTCCTACAATGAGCAGTTCTTC. Protein product: CAIGERDYSYNEQFF.

V usage is TRBV13 and J usage is TRBJ2-7; 11 bases are shared with TRBD2. With 1 base clipped from V and 4 bases from J, the junction kept 6 bases outside the gene matches. Germline values: CDR1 PRHDT, CDR2 FYEKMQ (reference sequence). This CDR3 region has 16 residues. The CDR3 reads CASSLVTSGKPYEQYF. CDR3 coding DNA: TGTGCCAGCAGCTTAGTGACTAGCGGGAAACCTTACGAGCAGTACTTC. Together with reference TRBV13 and TRBJ2-7, the CDR3 gives the full variable domain: AAGVIQSPRHLIKEKRETATLKCYPIPRHDTVYWYQQGPGQDPQFLISFYEKMQSDKGSIPDRFSAQQFSDYHSELNMSSLELGDSALYFCASSLVTSGKPYEQYFGPGTRLTVT.

Regarding this clone: It is likely a read error, because the conserved phenylalanine at the end of the CDR3 is missing. This chain joins TRBV6-1 and TRBJ1-6; D gene unclear. Germline V gene lookup returns CDR1 MNHNS and CDR2 SASEGT. V gave up 4 bases and J gave up 6 bases, with 13 bases separating them. The CDR3 runs to 15 residues. The CDR3 loop is CASSGWQATNSPLHL. The CDR3 nucleotides read TGTGCCAGCAGTGGGTGGCAGGCGACTAATTCACCCCTCCACCTT.